This T cell receptor (beta chain) was sequenced during a study of OX40 agonist ivuxolimab in advanced cancers. Study information: At 0.01 to 10 mg/kg, ivuxolimab was administered intravenously to patients every 2 weeks.

Remarks on this clone: The antigen remains unidentified.

V shed 1 base and J shed 4 bases, with 13 bases lying between them. This CDR3 spans 15 amino acids. Germline CDR1 is SGHVS and CDR2 is FQNEAQ. Clones were read by immunoSEQ multiplex PCR, and TCRdb kept only the in-frame ones, dropping some. The sample includes approximately 82,000 clones, 84% of them seen just once. General study results and limits: Relative to CD4+, CD8+ T cells held more expanded clones on average. Both CD4+ and CD8+ T cell populations in blood had undergone clonal expansion by week 6 at 0.1 to 3.0 mg/kg.

Sequenced material: CD4+ or CD8+ T cells sorted from blood, taken in a trial of the OX40 agonist ivuxolimab. This clonotype was sampled from an adult with an advanced solid tumor such as melanoma, head and neck, liver or kidney cancer. The V and J genes are TRBV7-8 and TRBJ1-2; no definite D call. Here the CDR3 DNA reads TGTGCCAGCAGCTTAGAAAGGATGGGAGGCTATGGCTACACCTTC. Amino acids: CASSLERMGGYGYTF.